These 32 T cell receptor beta chains came from one sample sequenced in a study of blood T cells in healthy people across ages. A second PCR, run for about 7 to 11 cycles, used a sample-barcoded 5' primer plus a J-beta primer mix. One entry per CDR3 protein results from TCRdb running MiXCR on the 5' RACE reads. This table holds some 730,000 distinct CDR3 sequences, about a fifth found once. Material for sequencing was blood. The receptors were gathered from a man aged 70 or older in good health.

There are a few counts of this clonotype. The CDR3 loop is CSVGDSSPLHF. CDR3 bases: TGCAGCGTTGGTGACAGTTCACCCCTCCACTTT. The V call is TRBV29-1, the J call TRBJ1-6, with a tentative D call TRBD1 (5 bases). There are 11 residues in the CDR3. The germline gives CDR1 SQVTM, CDR2 ANQGSEA. Between the trimmed V and J ends, which lost 4 bases and 9 bases, there was a span of 7 bases.

The chain links TRBV11-2 to TRBJ1-3; D possibly corresponds to TRBD1 (5 bases). Germline assignment: CDR1 SGHAT and CDR2 FQNNGV. The CDR3 spans 15 residues. V shed 5 bases and J shed 3 bases, with 14 bases lying between them. The CDR3 DNA reads TGTGCCAGCAGCCACTACGGGGGGTTTGGAAACACCATATATTTT. Residues: CASSHYGGFGNTIYF.

This chain uses TRBV20-1 with TRBJ2-3; weak D call: TRBD1 (5 bases). This CDR3 is 14 amino acids long. V was trimmed by 4 bases and J by 0 bases, leaving 11 bases between them. The germline CDR1 and CDR2 sequences are DFQATT and SNEGSKA (reference sequence). CDR3 region: CSATRTSSTDTQYF. As DNA, the CDR3 is TGCAGTGCTACCAGGACATCGAGCACAGATACGCAGTATTTT.

This clonotype was seen a handful of times. This chain connects TRBV6-2 or TRBV6-3 to TRBJ2-5, with D possibly matching TRBD1 (6 bases). V was cut by 0 bases and J by 11 bases, with 10 bases left in between. CDR1 MNHEY and CDR2 SVGEGT come from the germline V gene. CDR3 length: 12 amino acids. The CDR3 loop reads CASSYSNRAQYF. The DNA for the CDR3 is TGTGCCAGCAGTTACTCGAACAGGGCTCAGTACTTC.

This clonotype was seen repeatedly, ten times or more. V is TRBV5-1 and J is TRBJ1-2; no clear D. There are 14 residues in the CDR3. Germline CDR1 reads SGHRS; CDR2 reads YFSETQ. V was pared by 4 bases and J by 5 bases, with 15 bases between. CDR3 bases: TGCGCCAGCAGCCCCCAGGACGGGAGATATGGCTACACCTTC. Translation gives CASSPQDGRYGYTF.

The chain has TRBV20-1 and TRBJ2-1; D gene ambiguous. V dropped 6 bases and J dropped 10 bases, with 13 bases sitting between them. The CDR3 runs to 11 residues. Germline V lookup: CDR1 DFQATT, CDR2 SNEGSKA (reference sequence). The CDR3 spells CSATRVWEQFF. The CDR3 region has the DNA TGCAGTGCAACACGGGTTTGGGAGCAGTTCTTC.

In this sample, this clonotype turned up a few times. CDR3 loop: CASGGTGGFGTEAFF. CDR3 DNA: TGTGCCAGCGGGGGGACAGGGGGCTTCGGGACTGAAGCTTTCTTT. The V and J genes are TRBV12-3 or TRBV12-4 and TRBJ1-1; 12 nucleotides agree with TRBD1. The V and J ends lost 8 bases and 5 bases, in that order; junction bases with no gene match: 9. This CDR3 contains 15 residues.

The rearrangement links TRBV5-1 to TRBJ1-1, with D possibly TRBD1 on 5 matching bases. The CDR3 runs to 15 residues. V lost 1 base and J 3 bases, leaving 13 bases between the germline ends. From germline, CDR1 is SGHRS and CDR2 YFSETQ. The chain's CDR3 is CASSLTGLGDTEAFF. The CDR3 nucleotides are TGCGCCAGCAGCTTGACGGGGTTGGGGGACACTGAAGCTTTCTTT. The variable domain in full, completed from reference TRBV5-1 and TRBJ1-1, reads KAGVTQTPRYLIKTRGQQVTLSCSPISGHRSVSWYQQTPGQGLQFLFEYFSETQRNKGNFPGRFSGRQFSNSRSEMNVSTLELGDSALYLCASSLTGLGDTEAFFGQGTRLTVV.

The chain uses TRBV20-1 and TRBJ2-5; 9 nucleotides match TRBD2. Near its end, the DNA agrees better with TRBJ2-1, so the J call may be wrong. The CDR3 has 15 amino acids. Germline values: CDR1 DFQATT, CDR2 SNEGSKA (reference sequence). Here the CDR3 DNA reads TGCAGTGCTAGAGATGGCGGGGGGGCTTACAATGAGCAGTTCTTC. This translates into CSARDGGGAYNEQFF.

V usage is TRBV5-6 and J usage is TRBJ1-5; weak D call: TRBD1 (6 bases). The V end lost 0 bases, the J end lost 2 bases, and 18 bases lay between the germline ends. The CDR3 totals 18 residues. The V gene's germline CDR1 is SGHDT and CDR2 YYEEEE. The CDR3 nucleotides read TGTGCCAGCAGCTTGGCCAGGGGATCTTCAGCAGGCAATCAGCCCCAGCATTTT. Its protein is CASSLARGSSAGNQPQHF. The full variable domain, in which reference TRBV5-6 and TRBJ1-5 provide the parts outside the CDR3, is DAGVTQSPTHLIKTRGQQVTLRCSPKSGHDTVSWYQQALGQGPQFIFQYYEEEERQRGNFPDRFSGHQFPNYSSELNVNALLLGDSALYLCASSLARGSSAGNQPQHFGDGTRLSIL.

V and J are TRBV7-9 and TRBJ2-5; 9 bases are shared with TRBD1. Gene TRBJ2-7 matches the end of the DNA better, so the J call may be wrong. The germline V gene has CDR1 SEHNR and CDR2 FQNEAQ (reference sequence). This CDR3 contains 14 residues. The CDR3 nucleotides are TGTGCCAGCGGGGGACAGGGAGACTCCTACGAGCAGTACGTC. Its protein is CASGGQGDSYEQYV.

A note on this clonotype: The junction and the germline gene differ at one end; a read error may be behind it. This rearrangement joins TRBV7-2 to TRBJ2-2, with D tentatively TRBD1 or TRBD2 (5 bases each). Germline V gene sequence: CDR1 SGHTA, CDR2 FQGNSA. The CDR3 contains 17 residues. The CDR3 region is CASSLDRSAPDTGALFF. CDR3 in DNA: TGTGCCAGCAGCTTAGATCGTAGTGCCCCCGACACCGGGGCGCTGTTTTTT.

The chain combines TRBV19 with TRBJ1-4; D not certain. The germline V gene encodes CDR1 LNHDA and CDR2 SQIVND (reference sequence). The V gene lost 3 bases and the J gene lost 0 bases, with 5 bases spanning the gap. The CDR3 has 14 amino acids. The DNA of the CDR3 is TGTGCCAGTAGTATCTGGGCAACTAATGAAAAACTGTTTTTT. It encodes CASSIWATNEKLFF.

Many counts were recorded for this clonotype. The genes are TRBV12-3 or TRBV12-4 and TRBJ2-7; D gene ambiguous. Trimming removed 4 bases from V and 4 bases from J, with 5 bases in between. This CDR3 region has 11 residues. The CDR3 loop reads CASSSFYEQYF. The DNA of the CDR3 is TGTGCCAGCAGTTCCTTTTACGAGCAGTACTTC.

Here the CDR3 reads CSARDRTGALANYGYTF. As DNA, the CDR3 is TGCAGTGCTAGAGACCGGACAGGGGCCTTAGCTAACTATGGCTACACCTTC. This chain links TRBV20-1 with TRBJ1-2; 9 bases agree with TRBD1. CDR1 and CDR2 (germline): DFQATT, SNEGSKA (reference sequence). This CDR3 spans 17 amino acids. The V gene end was trimmed by 0 bases and the J gene end by 0 bases; junction bases not matched to a gene: 8.

V is TRBV20-1 and J is TRBJ2-1, with TRBD2 matching 10 bases. Germline-derived CDR1 and CDR2 are DFQATT and SNEGSKA (reference sequence). After removal of 8 bases from V and 1 base from J, the junction contained 8 bases not matched to a gene. This CDR3 spans 15 amino acids. The DNA of the CDR3 is TGCAGTTTTAGCGGGGGGAGGGTTTCCTACAATGAGCAGTTCTTC. The encoded protein is CSFSGGRVSYNEQFF.

In this sample, this clonotype turned up a few times. The chain combines TRBV12-3 or TRBV12-4 with TRBJ2-6, with D maybe TRBD1 (5 bases). The CDR3 length is 14 residues. Between the trimmed V and J ends, which lost 6 bases and 0 bases, there was a span of 6 bases. CDR3 in amino acids: CASRDTSGANVLTF. For the CDR3, the DNA is TGTGCCAGCAGGGACACCTCTGGGGCCAACGTCCTGACTTTC.

This clonotype was recorded many times. The rearrangement uses TRBV2 and TRBJ2-1; 12 nucleotides match TRBD1. Germline V gene data show CDR1 as SNHLY and CDR2 as FYNNEI. With V trimmed by 5 bases and J by 7 bases, 6 bases remained unmatched. There are 15 residues in the CDR3. CDR3 amino acids: CASSRDRGQENEQFF. DNA for the CDR3: TGTGCCAGCAGTCGGGACAGGGGGCAGGAGAATGAGCAGTTCTTC.

The table lists this clonotype with a few counts. The rearrangement joins TRBV7-9 to TRBJ2-3; D uncertain. CDR3 length: 14 amino acids. V lost 7 bases to trimming and J lost 4 bases, with 15 bases between them. CDR1 is SEHNR and CDR2 is FQNEAQ in the germline V gene (reference sequence). The CDR3 coding sequence is TGTGCCAGCACCTCGTCGTTGGCTTCAGATACGCAGTATTTT. Amino acids: CASTSSLASDTQYF.

This clonotype appeared a few times. This sequence joins TRBV12-3 or TRBV12-4 and TRBJ1-2; D call uncertain. This CDR3 spans 15 amino acids. V shed 6 bases and J shed 5 bases, with 19 bases lying between them. The CDR3 DNA follows: TGTGCCAGCAGCCAGCCCTTACGGACGGCATATGGCTACACCTTC. This encodes CASSQPLRTAYGYTF.

This clonotype has just a few counts. CDR3 residues: CASSYSSLAGVGTDTQYF. CDR3 coding DNA: TGTGCCAGCAGTTACTCGAGCCTAGCGGGGGTTGGCACAGATACGCAGTATTTT. The V and J genes are TRBV6-6 and TRBJ2-3; 10 bases align to TRBD2. CDR3 length equals 18 residues. Germline CDR1 reads MNHNY; CDR2 reads SVGAGI (reference sequence). V lost 0 bases to trimming and J lost 1 base; unmatched junction nucleotides: 7.

The CDR3 reads CASSPLAGELNEQFF. The CDR3 DNA is TGTGCCAGCTCACCACTAGCGGGGGAACTGAACGAGCAGTTCTTC. The rearrangement links TRBV18 to TRBJ2-1; 9 positions match TRBD2. Germline loops: CDR1 KGHSH, CDR2 LQKENI. This CDR3 comprises 15 residues. V shed 1 base and J 10 bases; nucleotides not matched to a gene: 8.

With regard to this clonotype: A junction boundary mismatches the germline segment, possibly from a read error. The rearrangement links TRBV18 to TRBJ1-1; D unresolved. Germline CDR1 reads KGHSH; CDR2 reads LQKENI. The CDR3 spans 13 residues. CDR3 in DNA: TGTGCCGGCTCAACCCGGGAGAACACTGAAGCTTTCTTT. This translates into CAGSTRENTEAFF.

In nucleotides, the CDR3 is TGTGCCAGCTCACACGGACAGTCTTACGAGCAGTACGTC. It translates to CASSHGQSYEQYV. The chain employs TRBV18 and TRBJ2-7; tentatively, D is TRBD1 (6 bases). The CDR3 has 13 amino acids. Germline CDR1 KGHSH, CDR2 LQKENI. V was trimmed by 4 bases and J by 4 bases, leaving 11 bases between them.

This chain joins TRBV7-9 and TRBJ1-5; no definite D call. The V gene lost 5 bases and the J gene lost 7 bases, with 15 bases spanning the gap. The CDR3 is made up of 14 amino acids. Germline-derived CDR1 and CDR2 are SEHNR and FQNEAQ (reference sequence). This CDR3 reads CASSPDGRMQPQHF. The CDR3 bases are TGTGCCAGCAGCCCAGACGGGCGAATGCAGCCCCAGCATTTT. Together with reference TRBV7-9 and TRBJ1-5, the CDR3 gives the full variable domain: DTGVSQNPRHKITKRGQNVTFRCDPISEHNRLYWYRQTLGQGPEFLTYFQNEAQLEKSRLLSDRFSAERPKGSFSTLEIQRTEQGDSAMYLCASSPDGRMQPQHFGDGTRLSIL.

This clonotype was seen a single time. The V call is TRBV4-3, the J call TRBJ1-5, with D unclear. Germline loops: CDR1 LGHNA, CDR2 YSLEER. There are 15 residues in the CDR3. Trimming shortened V by 1 base and J by 6 bases, and 13 bases separated the two germline ends. The CDR3 nucleotides are TGCGCCAGCAGCCAAGGGCGCCAGGTAGGTCAGCCCCAGCATTTT. Translation gives CASSQGRQVGQPQHF.

This chain uses TRBV18 with TRBJ2-1, with D possibly matching TRBD2 (6 bases). The J call may be mistaken, given a closer DNA end match to TRBJ2-5. The CDR3 has 15 amino acids. Germline V gene sequence: CDR1 KGHSH, CDR2 LQKENI. The CDR3 here is CASSPFAGTQETQYF. For the CDR3, the DNA is TGTGCCAGCTCACCGTTCGCGGGAACCCAAGAGACCCAGTACTTC.

This clonotype was counted a few times. The J gene is TRBJ1-2, the V gene TRBV28, with D possibly being TRBD1 (5 bases). CDR3 length: 11 amino acids. V was trimmed by 10 bases and J by 1 base, leaving 7 bases between them. Germline V lookup: CDR1 MDHEN, CDR2 SYDVKM. Here the CDR3 reads CAIRVNYGYTF. The CDR3 nucleotides are TGTGCCATCAGGGTTAACTATGGCTACACCTTC.

This clonotype was observed a handful of times. The junction shows a germline mismatch at one end, possibly a read error. The J gene is TRBJ2-5, the V gene TRBV11-2; D gene unclear. CDR1 SGHAT and CDR2 FQNNGV come from the germline V gene. This CDR3 has 14 amino acids. The CDR3 region has the DNA TGTGCCAGCAGCCACATTAGGAACCTCTACGAGCAGTATTTC. As protein: CASSHIRNLYEQYF.

The V and J genes are TRBV12-3 or TRBV12-4 and TRBJ1-2; the match to TRBD1 covers 8 bases. CDR3 length equals 13 residues. V lost 7 bases and J lost 6; bases outside the gene matches: 7. The CDR3 DNA reads as TGTGCCAGCACCGATCCAGGGGGCGATGGCTACACCTTC. Its protein is CASTDPGGDGYTF.

In its sample, this clonotype was seen a few times. The chain is built from TRBV20-1 and TRBJ2-1; D is undetermined. CDR1 and CDR2 from the germline V gene are DFQATT and SNEGSKA (reference sequence). CDR3 length: 14 amino acids. The germline V and J ends were trimmed by 3 bases and 0 bases, with 9 bases remaining between them. DNA for the CDR3: TGCAGTGCTAGTCTGGCCCGCTCCTACAATGAGCAGTTCTTC. Translated, it gives CSASLARSYNEQFF.

The chain joins TRBV6-6 to TRBJ2-5; 16 bases are shared with TRBD2. J was trimmed by 2 bases and V by 6 bases; bases with no gene match: 3. This CDR3 contains 16 residues. The germline V gene has CDR1 MNHNY and CDR2 SVGAGI (reference sequence). Here the CDR3 reads CASRGLAGGLQETQYF. DNA of the CDR3: TGTGCCAGCAGGGGACTAGCGGGAGGGCTACAAGAGACCCAGTACTTC.